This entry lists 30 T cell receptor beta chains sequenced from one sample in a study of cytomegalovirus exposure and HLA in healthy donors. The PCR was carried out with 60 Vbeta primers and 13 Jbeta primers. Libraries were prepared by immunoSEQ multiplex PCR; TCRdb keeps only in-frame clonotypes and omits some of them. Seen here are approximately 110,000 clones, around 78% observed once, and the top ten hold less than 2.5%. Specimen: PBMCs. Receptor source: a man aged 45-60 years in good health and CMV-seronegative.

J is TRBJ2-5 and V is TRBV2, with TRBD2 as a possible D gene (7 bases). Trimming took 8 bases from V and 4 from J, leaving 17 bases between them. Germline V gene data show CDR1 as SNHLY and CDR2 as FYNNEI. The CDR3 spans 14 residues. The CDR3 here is CASGEGGTPETQYF. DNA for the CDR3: TGTGCCAGCGGGGAGGGGGGGACCCCAGAGACCCAGTACTTC.

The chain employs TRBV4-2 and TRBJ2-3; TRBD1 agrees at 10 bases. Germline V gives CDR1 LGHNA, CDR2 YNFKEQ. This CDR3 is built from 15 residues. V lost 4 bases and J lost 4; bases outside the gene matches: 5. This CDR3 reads CASSPGQGVPDTQYF. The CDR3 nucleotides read TGTGCCAGCAGCCCTGGACAGGGGGTCCCAGATACGCAGTATTTT.

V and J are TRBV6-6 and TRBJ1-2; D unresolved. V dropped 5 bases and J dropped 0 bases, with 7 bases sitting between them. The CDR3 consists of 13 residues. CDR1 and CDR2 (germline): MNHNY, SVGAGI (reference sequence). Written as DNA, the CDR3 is TGTGCCAGCAGTCCCGGAGCTAACTATGGCTACACCTTC. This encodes CASSPGANYGYTF.

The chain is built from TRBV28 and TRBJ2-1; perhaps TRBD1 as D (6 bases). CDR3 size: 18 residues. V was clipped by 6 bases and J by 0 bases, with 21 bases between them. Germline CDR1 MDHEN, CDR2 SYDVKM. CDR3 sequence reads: CASSTPYGGRSSYNEQFF. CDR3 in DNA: TGTGCCAGCAGCACCCCCTATGGGGGCAGGAGCTCCTACAATGAGCAGTTCTTC.

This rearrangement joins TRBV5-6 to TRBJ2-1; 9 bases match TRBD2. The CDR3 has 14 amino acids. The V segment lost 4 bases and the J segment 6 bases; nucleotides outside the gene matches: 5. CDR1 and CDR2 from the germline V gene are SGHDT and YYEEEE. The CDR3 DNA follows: TGTGCCAGCAGCGCGGGGACTAGCCTCAATGAGCAGTTCTTC. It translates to CASSAGTSLNEQFF.

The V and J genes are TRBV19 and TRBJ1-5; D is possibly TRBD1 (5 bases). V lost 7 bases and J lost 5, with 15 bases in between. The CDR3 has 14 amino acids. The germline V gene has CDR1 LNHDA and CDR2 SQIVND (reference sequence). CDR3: CASTPGGVDQPQHF. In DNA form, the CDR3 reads TGTGCCAGTACCCCGGGAGGGGTGGATCAGCCCCAGCATTTT.

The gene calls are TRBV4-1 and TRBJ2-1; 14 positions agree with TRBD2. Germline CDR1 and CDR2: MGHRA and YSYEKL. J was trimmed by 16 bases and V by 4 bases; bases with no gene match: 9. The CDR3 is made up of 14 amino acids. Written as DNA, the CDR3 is TGCGCCAGCAGCCCCGGGACTAGCGGGGGCCACAGATTCTTC. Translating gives CASSPGTSGGHRFF.

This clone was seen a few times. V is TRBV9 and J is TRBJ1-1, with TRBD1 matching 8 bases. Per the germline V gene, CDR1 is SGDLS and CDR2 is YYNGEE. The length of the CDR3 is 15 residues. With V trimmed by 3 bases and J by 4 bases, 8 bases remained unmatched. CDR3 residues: CASSDRQGMSTEAFF. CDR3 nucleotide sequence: TGTGCCAGCAGCGACCGACAGGGGATGAGCACTGAAGCTTTCTTT.

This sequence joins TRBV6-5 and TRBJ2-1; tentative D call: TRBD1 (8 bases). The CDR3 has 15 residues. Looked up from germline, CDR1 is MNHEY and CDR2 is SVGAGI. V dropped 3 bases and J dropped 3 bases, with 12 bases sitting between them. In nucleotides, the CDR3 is TGTGCCAGCAGTTATACAGGGGGGGACTACAATGAGCAGTTCTTC. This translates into CASSYTGGDYNEQFF.

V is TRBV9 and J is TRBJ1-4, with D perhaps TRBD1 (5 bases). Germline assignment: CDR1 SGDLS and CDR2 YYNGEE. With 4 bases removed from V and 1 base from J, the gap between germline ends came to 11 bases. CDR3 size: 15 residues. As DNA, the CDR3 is TGTGCCAGCAGCATCGGGACTTTAACTAATGAAAAACTGTTTTTT. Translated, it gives CASSIGTLTNEKLFF.

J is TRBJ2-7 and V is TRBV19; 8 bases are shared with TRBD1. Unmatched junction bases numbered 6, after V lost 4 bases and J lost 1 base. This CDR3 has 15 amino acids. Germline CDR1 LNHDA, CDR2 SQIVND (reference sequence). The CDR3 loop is CASSTVTGVSYEQYF. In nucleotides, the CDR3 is TGTGCCAGTAGTACCGTGACAGGGGTTTCCTACGAGCAGTACTTC. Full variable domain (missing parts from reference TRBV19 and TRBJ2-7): DGGITQSPKYLFRKEGQNVTLSCEQNLNHDAMYWYRQDPGQGLRLIYYSQIVNDFQKGDIAEGYSVSREKKESFPLTVTSAQKNPTAFYLCASSTVTGVSYEQYFGPGTRLTVT.

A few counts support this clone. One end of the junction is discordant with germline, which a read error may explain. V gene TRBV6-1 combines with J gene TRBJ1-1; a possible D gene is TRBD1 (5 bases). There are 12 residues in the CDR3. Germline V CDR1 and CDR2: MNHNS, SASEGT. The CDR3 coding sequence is TGTGCCAGCAGCGAAGACAGACCTGAAGCTTTCTTT. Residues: CASSEDRPEAFF.

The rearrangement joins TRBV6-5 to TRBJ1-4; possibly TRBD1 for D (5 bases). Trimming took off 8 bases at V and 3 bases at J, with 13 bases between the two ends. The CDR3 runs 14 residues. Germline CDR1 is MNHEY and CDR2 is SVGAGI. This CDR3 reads CASGGGVSNEKLFF. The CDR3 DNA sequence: TGTGCCAGCGGGGGGGGTGTCTCTAATGAAAAACTGTTTTTT.

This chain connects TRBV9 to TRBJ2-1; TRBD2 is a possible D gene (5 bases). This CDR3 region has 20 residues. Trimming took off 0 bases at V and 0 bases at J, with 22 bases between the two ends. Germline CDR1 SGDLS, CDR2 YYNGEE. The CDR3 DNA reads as TGTGCCAGCAGCGTAGACAGCCGGCCGGGTGAGGACTTCTCCTACAATGAGCAGTTCTTC. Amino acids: CASSVDSRPGEDFSYNEQFF.

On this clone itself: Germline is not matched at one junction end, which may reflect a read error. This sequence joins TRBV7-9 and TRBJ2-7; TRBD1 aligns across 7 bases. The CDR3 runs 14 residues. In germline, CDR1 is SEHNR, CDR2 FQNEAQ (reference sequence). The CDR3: CASSRTGTAYEQCF. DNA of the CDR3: TGTGCCAGCAGCCGGACCGGGACAGCCTACGAGCAGTGCTTC.

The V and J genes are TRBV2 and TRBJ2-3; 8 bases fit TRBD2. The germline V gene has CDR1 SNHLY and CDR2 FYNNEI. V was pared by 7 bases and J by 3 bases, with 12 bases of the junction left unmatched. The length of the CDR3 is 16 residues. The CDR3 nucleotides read TGTGCCAGCACACCGAAACAGCGGGGGTGGACAGATACGCAGTATTTT. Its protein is CASTPKQRGWTDTQYF.

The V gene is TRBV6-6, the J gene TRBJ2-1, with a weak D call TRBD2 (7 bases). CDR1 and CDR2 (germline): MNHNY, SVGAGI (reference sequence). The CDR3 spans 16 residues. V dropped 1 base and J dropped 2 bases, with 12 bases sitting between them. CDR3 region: CASSYFPGGPYNEQFF. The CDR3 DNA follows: TGTGCCAGCAGTTACTTCCCCGGGGGGCCCTACAATGAGCAGTTCTTC.

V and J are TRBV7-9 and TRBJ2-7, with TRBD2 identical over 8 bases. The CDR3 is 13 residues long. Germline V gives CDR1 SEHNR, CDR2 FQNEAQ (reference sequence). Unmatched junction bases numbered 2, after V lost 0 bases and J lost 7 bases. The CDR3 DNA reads TGTGCCAGCAGCTTAGCGCGGGGGGCAGAGCAGTACTTC. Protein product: CASSLARGAEQYF.

The CDR3 sequence is CASSLEGGGNTEAFF. The CDR3 DNA reads as TGTGCCAGCAGCTTAGAGGGAGGGGGTAACACTGAAGCTTTCTTT. V is TRBV7-9 and J is TRBJ1-1, with a weak D call TRBD1 (6 bases). From germline, CDR1 is SEHNR and CDR2 FQNEAQ (reference sequence). V was cut by 1 base and J by 2 bases, with 11 bases left in between. The CDR3 is made up of 15 amino acids.

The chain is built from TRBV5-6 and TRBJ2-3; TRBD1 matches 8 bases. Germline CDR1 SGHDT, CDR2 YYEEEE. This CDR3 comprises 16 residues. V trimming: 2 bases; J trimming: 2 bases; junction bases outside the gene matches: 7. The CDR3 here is CASSFGWTGTTDTQYF. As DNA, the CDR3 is TGTGCCAGCAGCTTCGGCTGGACAGGGACCACAGATACGCAGTATTTT.

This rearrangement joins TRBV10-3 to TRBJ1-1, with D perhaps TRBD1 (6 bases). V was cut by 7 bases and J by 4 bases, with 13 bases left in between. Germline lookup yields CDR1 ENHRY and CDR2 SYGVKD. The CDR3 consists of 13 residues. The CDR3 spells CAIKNRVSTEAFF. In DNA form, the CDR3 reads TGTGCCATCAAAAACAGGGTTTCCACTGAAGCTTTCTTT.

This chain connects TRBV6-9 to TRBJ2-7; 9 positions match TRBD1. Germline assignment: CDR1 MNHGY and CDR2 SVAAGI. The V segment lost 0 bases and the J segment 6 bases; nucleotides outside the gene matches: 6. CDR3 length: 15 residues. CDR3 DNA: TGTGCCAGCAGTTATTCAAGGACAGGGGCTGGCGAGCAGTACTTC. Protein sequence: CASSYSRTGAGEQYF.

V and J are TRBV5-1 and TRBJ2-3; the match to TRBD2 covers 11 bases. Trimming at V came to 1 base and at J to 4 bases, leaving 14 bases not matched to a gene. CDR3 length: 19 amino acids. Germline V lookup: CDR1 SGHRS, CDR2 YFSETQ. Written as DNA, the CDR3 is TGCGCCAGCAGCTTGAGCCTAGCGGGGGGCGAAGCATCCGCAGATACGCAGTATTTT. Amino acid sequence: CASSLSLAGGEASADTQYF.

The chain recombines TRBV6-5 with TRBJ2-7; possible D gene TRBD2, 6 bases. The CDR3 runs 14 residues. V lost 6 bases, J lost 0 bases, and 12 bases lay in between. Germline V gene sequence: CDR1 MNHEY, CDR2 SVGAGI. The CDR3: CASRKPGSSYEQYF. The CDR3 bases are TGTGCCAGCAGAAAGCCCGGGAGCTCCTACGAGCAGTACTTC.

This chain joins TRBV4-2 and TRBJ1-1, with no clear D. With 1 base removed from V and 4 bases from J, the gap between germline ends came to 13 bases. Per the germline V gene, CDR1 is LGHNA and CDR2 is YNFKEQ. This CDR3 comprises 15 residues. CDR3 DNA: TGTGCCAGCAGCCAAGTTAACCTGGGAGGCACTGAAGCTTTCTTT. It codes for CASSQVNLGGTEAFF.

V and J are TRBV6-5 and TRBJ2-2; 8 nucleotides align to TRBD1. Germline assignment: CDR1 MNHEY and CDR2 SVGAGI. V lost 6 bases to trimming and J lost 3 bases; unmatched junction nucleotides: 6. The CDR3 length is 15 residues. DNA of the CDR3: TGTGCCAGCAGCTATCTGACAGGGGACACCGGGGAGCTGTTTTTT. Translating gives CASSYLTGDTGELFF.

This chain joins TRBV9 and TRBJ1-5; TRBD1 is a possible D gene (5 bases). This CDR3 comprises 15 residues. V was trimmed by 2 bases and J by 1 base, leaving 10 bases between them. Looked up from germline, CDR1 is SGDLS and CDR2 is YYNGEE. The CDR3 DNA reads TGTGCCAGCAGCGTCGCGGGGGAGAGCAATCAGCCCCAGCATTTT. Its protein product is CASSVAGESNQPQHF.

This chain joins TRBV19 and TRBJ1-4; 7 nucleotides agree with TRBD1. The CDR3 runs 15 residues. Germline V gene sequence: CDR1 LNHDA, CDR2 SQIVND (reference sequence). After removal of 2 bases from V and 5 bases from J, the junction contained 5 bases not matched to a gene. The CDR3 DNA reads TGTGCCAGTAGTATAACGGGAGGGGGCAATGAAAAACTGTTTTTT. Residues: CASSITGGGNEKLFF. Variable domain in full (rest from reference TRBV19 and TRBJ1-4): DGGITQSPKYLFRKEGQNVTLSCEQNLNHDAMYWYRQDPGQGLRLIYYSQIVNDFQKGDIAEGYSVSREKKESFPLTVTSAQKNPTAFYLCASSITGGGNEKLFFGSGTQLSVL.

The chain's CDR3 is CASSRAGTEIYEQYF. CDR3 sequence (DNA): TGTGCCAGTAGTCGGGCCGGGACAGAGATTTACGAGCAGTACTTC. V and J are TRBV19 and TRBJ2-7; 7 bases match TRBD1. Germline CDR1 LNHDA, CDR2 SQIVND (reference sequence). CDR3 length equals 15 residues. With V trimmed by 5 bases and J by 4 bases, 11 bases remained unmatched.

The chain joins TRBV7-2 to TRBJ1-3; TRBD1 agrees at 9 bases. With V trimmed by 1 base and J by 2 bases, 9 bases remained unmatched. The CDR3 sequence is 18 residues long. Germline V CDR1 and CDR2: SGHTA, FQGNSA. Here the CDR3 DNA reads TGTGCCAGCAGCTTAGTCCGGGACAGGGTATCCGCTGGAAACACCATATATTTT. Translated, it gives CASSLVRDRVSAGNTIYF. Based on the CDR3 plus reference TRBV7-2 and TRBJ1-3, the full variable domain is GAGVSQSPSNKVTEKGKDVELRCDPISGHTALYWYRQSLGQGLEFLIYFQGNSAPDKSGLPSDRFSAERTGGSVSTLTIQRTQQEDSAVYLCASSLVRDRVSAGNTIYFGEGSWLTVV.